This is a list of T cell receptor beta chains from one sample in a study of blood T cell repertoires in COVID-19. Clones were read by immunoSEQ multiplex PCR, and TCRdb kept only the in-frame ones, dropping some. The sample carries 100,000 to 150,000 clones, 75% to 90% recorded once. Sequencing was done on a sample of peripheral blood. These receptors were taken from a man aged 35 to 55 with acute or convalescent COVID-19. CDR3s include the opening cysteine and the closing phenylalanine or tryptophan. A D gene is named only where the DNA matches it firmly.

CDR3 protein: CASSLSVARQEKLFF
CDR3 DNA: TGTGCCAGCAGTTTATCGGTAGCAAGGCAGGAAAAACTGTTTTTT
D gene: -
V gene: TRBV27
J gene: TRBJ1-4

CDR3 protein: CASSLGQGDSDTQYF
CDR3 DNA: TGTGCCAGCAGCTTGGGGCAGGGGGATTCAGATACGCAGTATTTT
D gene: TRBD1
V gene: TRBV11-2
J gene: TRBJ2-3

CDR3 protein: CASSQDQRGWDSPLHF
CDR3 DNA: TGCGCCAGCAGCCAAGATCAGCGGGGATGGGATTCACCCCTCCACTTT
D gene: -
V gene: TRBV4-3
J gene: TRBJ1-6

CDR3 protein: CASSLAGSNSYNEQFF
CDR3 DNA: TGTGCCAGCAGCCTAGCGGGATCCAACTCCTACAATGAGCAGTTCTTC
D gene: TRBD2
V gene: TRBV5-4
J gene: TRBJ2-1

CDR3 protein: CASSEMGDRTYEQYF
CDR3 DNA: TGTGCCAGCAGTGAGATGGGCGACCGCACCTACGAGCAGTACTTC
D gene: -
V gene: TRBV2
J gene: TRBJ2-7

CDR3 protein: CASSRGALSTHNEQFF
CDR3 DNA: TGTGCCAGCAGCCGGGGGGCACTGAGTACCCATAATGAGCAGTTCTTC
D gene: -
V gene: TRBV7-8
J gene: TRBJ2-1

CDR3 protein: CATSVGGSEETQYF
CDR3 DNA: TGTGCCACCAGTGTTGGAGGGTCGGAGGAGACCCAGTACTTC
D gene: -
V gene: TRBV24-1
J gene: TRBJ2-5

CDR3 protein: CASSENESGRGKDTQYF
CDR3 DNA: TGTGCCAGCAGTGAAAACGAGAGCGGGAGGGGGAAAGATACGCAGTATTTT
D gene: TRBD2
V gene: TRBV6-1
J gene: TRBJ2-3

CDR3 protein: CASSVAENSPLHF
CDR3 DNA: TGTGCCAGCAGTGTTGCAGAAAATTCACCCCTCCACTTT
D gene: -
V gene: TRBV2
J gene: TRBJ1-6

CDR3 protein: CATSDTDRGASNQPQHF
CDR3 DNA: TGTGCCACCAGTGACACGGACAGGGGGGCAAGCAATCAGCCCCAGCATTTT
D gene: TRBD1
V gene: TRBV24-1
J gene: TRBJ1-5

CDR3 protein: CASSSGPDNEQFF
CDR3 DNA: TGTGCCAGCAGCTCTGGGCCAGACAATGAGCAGTTCTTC
D gene: -
V gene: TRBV11-3
J gene: TRBJ2-1

CDR3 protein: CASSPTGGSQPQHF
CDR3 DNA: TGTGCCAGCTCACCGACAGGGGGAAGCCAGCCCCAGCATTTT
D gene: TRBD1
V gene: TRBV18
J gene: TRBJ1-5

CDR3 protein: CASSRDSVRRDTQYF
CDR3 DNA: TGTGCCAGCAGTAGGGACAGTGTGAGAAGAGATACGCAGTATTTT
D gene: TRBD1
V gene: TRBV5-4
J gene: TRBJ2-3

CDR3 protein: CASRTQGIYNEQFF
CDR3 DNA: TGTGCCAGCAGGACCCAGGGGATATACAATGAGCAGTTCTTC
D gene: -
V gene: TRBV6-5
J gene: TRBJ2-1

CDR3 protein: CASRSAIRQVGGNTIYF
CDR3 DNA: TGTGCCAGCAGGTCTGCAATACGGCAGGTTGGGGGAAACACCATATATTTT
D gene: -
V gene: TRBV5-6
J gene: TRBJ1-3

CDR3 protein: CASSSKAEDTYGYTF
CDR3 DNA: TGTGCCAGCAGCTCCAAAGCTGAGGATACTTATGGCTACACCTTC
D gene: -
V gene: TRBV4-2
J gene: TRBJ1-2

CDR3 protein: CASSLETSGGKGNEQFF
CDR3 DNA: TGTGCCAGCAGCTTAGAGACTAGCGGGGGCAAGGGCAATGAGCAGTTCTTC
D gene: TRBD2
V gene: TRBV7-6
J gene: TRBJ2-1

CDR3 protein: CASSPGTGIEETQYF
CDR3 DNA: TGTGCCAGCAGCCCAGGGACAGGGATTGAAGAGACCCAGTACTTC
D gene: TRBD1
V gene: TRBV11-3
J gene: TRBJ2-5

CDR3 protein: CASSLTGAGNEQFF
CDR3 DNA: TGCGCCAGCAGCTTGACGGGAGCGGGCAATGAGCAGTTCTTC
D gene: -
V gene: TRBV5-1
J gene: TRBJ2-1